The 17 T cell receptor beta chains below were found in one sample sequenced in a study of T cells in localized non-small cell lung cancer. Libraries were prepared by immunoSEQ multiplex PCR; TCRdb keeps only in-frame clonotypes and omits some of them. The sample gives 2,500 to 3,000 clones, 20% to 25% of which show up once; over 20% is in the top ten. The specimen comprised lung tumor tissue, sampled before any cancer treatment. The receptors shown here come from a man between 40 and 70 years old with stage I lung adenocarcinoma.

The genes are TRBV11-3 and TRBJ1-3; D not certain. V dropped 5 bases and J dropped 0 bases, with 14 bases sitting between them. CDR1 is SGHNT, CDR2 YENEEA, per germline. This CDR3 has 16 amino acids. Here the CDR3 reads CASSPRTVSSGNTIYF. The DNA for the CDR3 is TGTGCCAGCAGCCCTCGGACGGTGAGCTCTGGAAACACCATATATTTT.

This clone counts as large. This chain uses TRBV30 with TRBJ1-1; D possibly corresponds to TRBD1 (5 bases). The germline gives CDR1 GTSNPN, CDR2 SVGIG (reference sequence). Deletions cut 4 bases from V and 3 bases from J, with 6 bases between. This CDR3 region has 11 residues. The CDR3 coding sequence is TGTGCCTGGAAGGGGTACACTGAAGCTTTCTTT. Translation gives CAWKGYTEAFF.

This clone is labeled large. The chain joins TRBV19 to TRBJ2-2, with D possibly being TRBD1 (6 bases). The V end was cut by 9 bases, the J end by 5 bases, with 16 bases between. This CDR3 contains 14 residues. Looked up from germline, CDR1 is LNHDA and CDR2 is SQIVND (reference sequence). The CDR3 sequence: CASRIGGWTGELFF. CDR3 in DNA: TGTGCCAGCCGGATAGGGGGATGGACCGGGGAGCTGTTTTTT.

The rearrangement links TRBV9 to TRBJ2-1; TRBD2 might be the D (6 bases). This CDR3 is 14 amino acids long. The germline V gene has CDR1 SGDLS and CDR2 YYNGEE. The ends were cut back, 5 bases at V and 3 bases at J, with 12 bases in the middle. For the CDR3, the DNA is TGTGCCAGCAGTCTAAGGCGGGACTACAATGAGCAGTTCTTC. Translated: CASSLRRDYNEQFF.

The V gene is TRBV29-1, the J gene TRBJ2-2; 8 bases are shared with TRBD2. CDR3 length: 14 amino acids. Germline V gene lookup returns CDR1 SQVTM and CDR2 ANQGSEA. Trimming took 7 bases from V and 7 from J; bases not matched to a gene: 11. CDR3 bases: TGCAGCGGGCGGAGCGGGAGTCTCGACGGGGAGCTGTTTTTT. Encoded protein: CSGRSGSLDGELFF.

Judged by abundance, this clone is hyperexpanded. CDR3 residues: CAWSVDDSRAYTF. CDR3 DNA: TGTGCCTGGAGTGTAGATGACTCGAGGGCGTACACCTTC. This rearrangement joins TRBV30 to TRBJ1-2; D ambiguous. V dropped 0 bases and J dropped 11 bases, with 16 bases sitting between them. Germline V lookup: CDR1 GTSNPN, CDR2 SVGIG (reference sequence). This CDR3 region has 13 residues.

The rearrangement joins TRBV11-3 to TRBJ2-4; the D gene is possibly TRBD1 (6 bases). CDR1 is SGHNT, CDR2 YENEEA, per germline. The CDR3 extends over 14 amino acids. V lost 5 bases, J lost 8 bases, and 16 bases lay in between. CDR3 in amino acids: CASSPTQGWDIQYF. The CDR3 DNA follows: TGTGCCAGCAGCCCTACACAGGGTTGGGACATTCAGTACTTC.

The chain recombines TRBV11-3 with TRBJ1-1; D remains unclear. This CDR3 contains 14 residues. The germline V gene has CDR1 SGHNT and CDR2 YENEEA. Trimming shortened V by 4 bases and J by 1 base, and 10 bases separated the two germline ends. The CDR3 coding sequence is TGTGCCAGCAGCTCCCGATCGGGGAACACTGAAGCTTTCTTT. Its protein is CASSSRSGNTEAFF.

V is TRBV30 and J is TRBJ1-1; 8 nucleotides align to TRBD1. V lost 5 bases to trimming and J lost 1 base; unmatched junction nucleotides: 6. CDR1 and CDR2 (germline): GTSNPN, SVGIG (reference sequence). CDR3 size: 14 residues. CDR3 sequence (DNA): TGTGCCTGGTCGACAGGGGTGGGGAACACTGAAGCTTTCTTT. Translation: CAWSTGVGNTEAFF.

This clone has a handful of counts. The rearrangement uses TRBV11-3 and TRBJ1-2; TRBD1 aligns across 8 bases. This CDR3 has 16 amino acids. V dropped 3 bases and J dropped 4; count of bases not matched to a gene: 10. Germline loops: CDR1 SGHNT, CDR2 YENEEA. The CDR3 reads CASSLSPGGEGYGYTF. In DNA, the CDR3 is TGTGCCAGCAGCTTGAGTCCAGGGGGCGAGGGCTATGGCTACACCTTC.

Judged by abundance, this clone is medium-sized (0.01 to 0.1%). CDR3 residues: CASSPGTGVGEKLFF. The CDR3 DNA is TGTGCCAGCAGCCCGGGGACAGGGGTCGGTGAAAAACTGTTTTTT. V is TRBV11-3 and J is TRBJ1-4; 10 nucleotides agree with TRBD1. Germline V CDR1 and CDR2: SGHNT, YENEEA. The CDR3 spans 15 residues. After removal of 5 bases from V and 7 bases from J, the junction contained 7 bases not matched to a gene. Looking up the rest from reference TRBV11-3 and TRBJ1-4 gives the full variable domain: EAGVVQSPRYKIIEKKQPVAFWCNPISGHNTLYWYLQNLGQGPELLIRYENEEAVDDSQLPKDRFSAERLKGVDSTLKIQPAELGDSAVYLCASSPGTGVGEKLFFGSGTQLSVL.

The chain recombines TRBV6-8 with TRBJ2-7; 10 positions match TRBD2. Per germline, CDR1 MNHGY and CDR2 SAAAGT. With V trimmed by 5 bases and J by 2 bases, 6 bases remained unmatched. The CDR3 totals 15 residues. The CDR3 nucleotides read TGTGCCAGCAGTCGCTCTAGCGGGAGTCCCTACGAGCAGTACGTC. It translates to CASSRSSGSPYEQYV.

This clone was counted only a few times. The CDR3 loop is CASSPNSTGTGTYEQYV. The CDR3 DNA is TGTGCCAGCTCACCGAACTCAACTGGGACGGGAACCTACGAGCAGTACGTC. This rearrangement joins TRBV18 to TRBJ2-7, with D possibly being TRBD1 or TRBD2 (5 bases each). Looked up from germline, CDR1 is KGHSH and CDR2 is LQKENI. V lost 3 bases and J 2 bases, leaving 20 bases between the germline ends. The CDR3 is 17 residues long.

By share, this clone counts as medium-sized (0.01 to 0.1%). CDR3 in DNA: TGCGCCAGCAGCCGAACCCCGGGACTAGCGGGAGGGGCTCTGGCCAATGAGCAGTTCTTC. This translates into CASSRTPGLAGGALANEQFF. The J gene is TRBJ2-1, the V gene TRBV4-1; the match to TRBD2 covers 16 bases. From germline, CDR1 is MGHRA and CDR2 YSYEKL. CDR3 size: 20 residues. V lost 4 bases, J lost 6 bases, and 15 bases stayed unmatched.

This chain links TRBV18 with TRBJ2-2; weak D call: TRBD2 (5 bases). Trimming removed 6 bases at V and 6 bases at J, with 14 bases between. Germline loops: CDR1 KGHSH, CDR2 LQKENI. This CDR3 is built from 14 residues. The CDR3 region is CASSRTGEPGELFF. The CDR3 bases are TGTGCCAGCTCCCGGACCGGGGAGCCCGGGGAGCTGTTTTTT.

The table lists this clone with a few counts. The chain couples TRBV6-8 to TRBJ1-1, with TRBD1 identical over 9 bases. The junction had 13 bases not matched to a gene; V was cut back by 10 bases and J by 4 bases. Germline CDR1 is MNHGY and CDR2 is SAAAGT. The CDR3 has 15 amino acids. As DNA, the CDR3 is TGTGCCATCAGGGGACAGGGTAATAGGGCCACTGAAGCTTTCTTT. Its translation is CAIRGQGNRATEAFF.

The chain carries TRBV5-1 and TRBJ2-6; possibly TRBD2 for D (6 bases). Germline loops: CDR1 SGHRS, CDR2 YFSETQ. Deletions cut 9 bases from V and 0 bases from J, with 10 bases between. The CDR3 has 14 residues. CDR3 region: CAIRAGSGANVLTF. The CDR3 DNA reads as TGCGCCATCCGAGCGGGCTCTGGGGCCAACGTCCTGACTTTC.